Sequencing of this T cell receptor beta chain was carried out in a study of T cells after yellow fever vaccination. TCRdb reprocessed the 5' RACE reads with MiXCR, giving one entry per CDR3 protein. The table includes more than 300,000 distinct CDR3 sequences, around 4.3% detected once. This clonotype was observed a handful of times. The clonotype originates from a man aged 18 to 29 who received the YFV17D yellow fever vaccine. Sequencing was performed on PBMCs, taken 15 days after the yellow fever booster vaccination.

CDR3 region: CASSPPGTYEQYV. The CDR3 DNA reads TGTGCCAGCAGCCCCCCGGGGACCTACGAGCAGTACGTC. The J gene is TRBJ2-7, the V gene TRBV7-2, with a weak D call TRBD2 (5 bases). This CDR3 contains 13 residues. Germline values: CDR1 SGHTA, CDR2 FQGNSA. Trimming removed 5 bases from V and 2 bases from J, with 10 bases in between.